The 24 T cell receptor beta chains below were found in one sample sequenced in a study of CD8 T cells in ankylosing spondylitis. Notes on the study in general: A TCR beta motif made of eight highly homologous variants seemed typical of ankylosing spondylitis blood.

These TCRs' antigens remain unknown. From the 5' RACE reads, TCRdb called clonotypes with MiXCR, one entry per CDR3 protein. Of 75,000 to 95,000 distinct CDR3 sequences in the sample, roughly 8.8% were seen once. Sequencing was done on a sample of blood, either unsorted or a sorted T cell fraction (not recorded which). The receptors were sampled from a male donor with ankylosing spondylitis.

The chain uses TRBV20-1 and TRBJ2-3, with 12 positions matching TRBD2. The CDR3 has 19 amino acids. Germline assignment: CDR1 DFQATT and CDR2 SNEGSKA (reference sequence). V dropped 0 bases and J dropped 4; count of bases not matched to a gene: 14. CDR3 nucleotide sequence: TGCAGTGCTAGAGATTGGGCTAGCGGGAGGGCCGGGTTTGCAGATACGCAGTATTTT. Amino acids: CSARDWASGRAGFADTQYF.

V usage is TRBV11-2 and J usage is TRBJ2-1; no reliable D call. In germline, CDR1 is SGHAT, CDR2 FQNNGV. V was cut by 2 bases and J by 8 bases, with 7 bases left in between. This CDR3 region has 12 residues. CDR3 loop: CASSLIRDEQFF. CDR3 in DNA: TGTGCCAGCAGCTTAATAAGGGATGAGCAGTTCTTC.

This clonotype appeared once. V is TRBV9 and J is TRBJ2-1; TRBD2 matches 7 bases. Germline-derived CDR1 and CDR2 are SGDLS and YYNGEE. The CDR3 length is 15 residues. Trimming cost V 3 bases and J 7 bases; bases outside gene matches: 10. The CDR3: CASSAPGGRVNEQFF. CDR3 sequence (DNA): TGTGCCAGCAGCGCCCCCGGGGGGAGGGTGAATGAGCAGTTCTTC.

Many counts were recorded for this clonotype. This sequence joins TRBV20-1 and TRBJ1-1; tentatively, D is TRBD1 (6 bases). The CDR3 covers 14 residues. Trimming took 4 bases from V and 1 from J, leaving 13 bases between them. Germline loops: CDR1 DFQATT, CDR2 SNEGSKA (reference sequence). CDR3 sequence: CSATHLGANTEAFF. In DNA, the CDR3 is TGCAGTGCTACCCATTTGGGGGCGAACACTGAAGCTTTCTTT.

In its sample, this clonotype was seen a few times. The chain employs TRBV28 and TRBJ2-3, with D possibly being TRBD1 or TRBD2 (5 bases each). Germline-derived CDR1 and CDR2 are MDHEN and SYDVKM. V dropped 2 bases and J dropped 0 bases, with 15 bases sitting between them. The CDR3 spans 17 residues. The CDR3 loop is CASSLGAGWTSTDTQYF. The CDR3 DNA follows: TGTGCCAGCAGTTTAGGGGCGGGTTGGACTAGCACAGATACGCAGTATTTT.

The rearrangement links TRBV4-2 to TRBJ2-7, with 8 bases lining up with TRBD2. V dropped 5 bases and J dropped 3; count of bases not matched to a gene: 6. The germline V gene has CDR1 LGHNA and CDR2 YNFKEQ. This CDR3 contains 14 residues. CDR3 in amino acids: CASSSLTSDYEQYF. Here the CDR3 DNA reads TGTGCCAGCAGCTCTTTGACTAGCGACTACGAGCAGTACTTC.

Remarks on this clonotype: A read error may be the cause here, since a much bigger clone is one base away. CDR3 nucleotides: TGTGCCAGCAGCCCCGACAATCATCCCCAGCATTTT. Its translation: CASSPDNHPQHF. This chain links TRBV7-9 with TRBJ1-5; D unclear. Germline CDR1 is SEHNR and CDR2 is FQNEAQ (reference sequence). The CDR3 consists of 12 residues. The whole variable domain, filled in from reference TRBV7-9 and TRBJ1-5, reads DTGVSQNPRHKITKRGQNVTFRCDPISEHNRLYWYRQTLGQGPEFLTYFQNEAQLEKSRLLSDRFSAERPKGSFSTLEIQRTEQGDSAMYLCASSPDNHPQHFGDGTRLSIL.

This clonotype has more than one count but fewer than ten. The chain is built from TRBV10-2 and TRBJ2-1; the D is unclear. This CDR3 region has 14 residues. V lost 4 bases and J 2 bases, leaving 9 bases between the germline ends. The germline V gene has CDR1 WSHSY and CDR2 SAAADI. CDR3 amino acids: CASSVTVTYNEQFF. The CDR3 region has the DNA TGCGCCAGCAGTGTCACGGTGACCTACAATGAGCAGTTCTTC.

The chain has TRBV6-5 and TRBJ2-5, with TRBD2 identical over 11 bases. This CDR3 comprises 17 residues. V trimming: 2 bases; J trimming: 2 bases; junction bases outside the gene matches: 7. In germline, CDR1 is MNHEY, CDR2 SVGAGI. Here the CDR3 DNA reads TGTGCCAGCAGTTACGGGGACAGACTAGCGGGACAAGAGACCCAGTACTTC. Its translation is CASSYGDRLAGQETQYF.

This clonotype has at least ten counts. This chain links TRBV7-6 with TRBJ2-3; 8 bases map to TRBD2. Germline CDR1 and CDR2: SGHVS and FNYEAQ. V dropped 5 bases and J dropped 6; count of bases not matched to a gene: 16. CDR3 length equals 17 residues. In DNA, the CDR3 is TGTGCCAGCAGCAACACCGGGACTAGAAGAGAGAGGGATACGCAGTATTTT. Its protein is CASSNTGTRRERDTQYF.

This clonotype was seen only a few times. The chain joins TRBV7-9 to TRBJ2-7, with D perhaps matching TRBD2 (5 bases). Deletions cut 5 bases from V and 5 bases from J, with 16 bases between. This CDR3 comprises 14 residues. CDR1 SEHNR and CDR2 FQNEAQ come from the germline V gene (reference sequence). The DNA of the CDR3 is TGTGCCAGCAGCACGACGGAGGCTCGCGACGAGCAGTACTTC. Translated, it gives CASSTTEARDEQYF.

In its sample, this clonotype was seen many times. V usage is TRBV7-9 and J usage is TRBJ2-2; D is undetermined. Germline V gene data show CDR1 as SEHNR and CDR2 as FQNEAQ (reference sequence). This CDR3 has 12 residues. Trimming cost V 5 bases and J 8 bases, with 9 bases left between them. The DNA for the CDR3 is TGTGCCAGCAGCATACCGACGGGGGAGCTGTTTTTT. The encoded protein is CASSIPTGELFF.

This clonotype was recorded a few times. The genes are TRBV4-2 and TRBJ2-4; D not resolved. The length of the CDR3 is 15 residues. Trimming left V 0 bases short and J 5 bases short, with 11 bases between. Germline CDR1 LGHNA, CDR2 YNFKEQ. The DNA for the CDR3 is TGTGCCAGCAGCCAAGAGTCTCGGTACGAAAACATTCAGTACTTC. This encodes CASSQESRYENIQYF.

This clonotype was counted a few times. V usage is TRBV4-2 and J usage is TRBJ2-3, with 8 bases fitting TRBD2. With V trimmed by 1 base and J by 4 bases, 13 bases remained unmatched. The CDR3 contains 18 residues. Germline V lookup: CDR1 LGHNA, CDR2 YNFKEQ. Written as DNA, the CDR3 is TGTGCCAGCAGCCAAGGAAGCATAGCGAGCGGGAGCCCAGATACGCAGTATTTT. Translation: CASSQGSIASGSPDTQYF.

This clonotype was counted a few times. The chain is built from TRBV5-1 and TRBJ1-5; D gene uncertain. V lost 0 bases and J lost 7, with 8 bases in between. The V gene's germline CDR1 is SGHRS and CDR2 YFSETQ. The CDR3 has 13 residues. CDR3 region: CASSLGFSQPQHF. The DNA for the CDR3 is TGCGCCAGCAGCTTGGGGTTCTCCCAGCCCCAGCATTTT.

This clonotype was seen many times. The rearrangement uses TRBV27 and TRBJ2-7; D is unclear. Trimming took 2 bases from V and 3 from J, leaving 11 bases between them. CDR1 is MNHEY and CDR2 is SMNVEV in the germline V gene (reference sequence). The CDR3 contains 14 residues. The CDR3 sequence is CASSLGMGIYEQYF. CDR3 coding DNA: TGTGCCAGCAGTTTAGGAATGGGAATCTACGAGCAGTACTTC.

CDR3 nucleotide sequence: TGTGCCAGCAGCCCCAGGGCGGGAGACCCCTACAATGAGCAGTTCTTC. It encodes CASSPRAGDPYNEQFF. The genes are TRBV4-2 and TRBJ2-1, with 7 nucleotides matching TRBD2. The CDR3 covers 16 residues. From germline, CDR1 is LGHNA and CDR2 YNFKEQ. With V trimmed by 4 bases and J by 2 bases, 8 bases remained unmatched.

This chain uses TRBV27 with TRBJ2-4; a weak D match, TRBD1 (7 bases). Trimming left V 5 bases short and J 1 base short, with 15 bases between. Germline V lookup: CDR1 MNHEY, CDR2 SMNVEV (reference sequence). The CDR3 length is 16 residues. The CDR3 DNA reads TGTGCCAGCAGTCCTGGGGAGGACAGGGCCAAAAACATTCAGTACTTC. Protein product: CASSPGEDRAKNIQYF.

This clonotype has ten or more counts. The V call is TRBV12-3 or TRBV12-4, the J call TRBJ2-1; 7 bases map to TRBD1. V lost 5 bases to trimming and J lost 7 bases; unmatched junction nucleotides: 2. The CDR3 is made up of 12 amino acids. The CDR3 sequence is CASSKTGNEQFF. DNA of the CDR3: TGTGCCAGCAGTAAGACAGGGAATGAGCAGTTCTTC.

The J gene is TRBJ1-2, the V gene TRBV2; D gene ambiguous. Looked up from germline, CDR1 is SNHLY and CDR2 is FYNNEI. CDR3 length: 12 amino acids. V was clipped by 10 bases and J by 1 base, with 10 bases between them. CDR3 DNA sequence: TGTGCCACTATCGGGGTTAACTATGGCTACACCTTC. Translation: CATIGVNYGYTF.

This clonotype was counted at least ten times. V gene TRBV6-1 combines with J gene TRBJ2-1; 10 bases map to TRBD2. The CDR3 extends over 17 amino acids. Trimming at V came to 3 bases and at J to 4 bases, leaving 9 bases not matched to a gene. Germline V gene data show CDR1 as MNHNS and CDR2 as SASEGT. The CDR3 DNA reads as TGTGCCAGCAGTGATTTGGTAGCGGGAGGAGGGTACAATGAGCAGTTCTTC. Protein sequence: CASSDLVAGGGYNEQFF.

The chain is built from TRBV5-6 and TRBJ1-1; TRBD1 matches at 8 bases. Trimming at V came to 6 bases and at J to 1 base, leaving 8 bases not matched to a gene. The CDR3 sequence is 15 residues long. CDR1 is SGHDT and CDR2 is YYEEEE in the germline V gene. In nucleotides, the CDR3 is TGTGCCAGCACCCCCGGACAGGGACCGAACACTGAAGCTTTCTTT. Translation: CASTPGQGPNTEAFF.

This clonotype was counted between two and nine times. The chain recombines TRBV12-3 or TRBV12-4 with TRBJ2-5; 7 bases line up with TRBD2. Trimming cost V 2 bases and J 4 bases; bases outside gene matches: 1. The CDR3 has 13 amino acids. CDR3 sequence: CASSLWGGETQYF. The CDR3 DNA is TGTGCCAGCAGTTTATGGGGGGGAGAGACCCAGTACTTC.

This clonotype was recorded a few times. The chain links TRBV11-2 to TRBJ2-1; 7 bases map to TRBD2. This CDR3 spans 16 amino acids. Germline values: CDR1 SGHAT, CDR2 FQNNGV. Losses at the gene ends were 0 bases for V and 5 bases for J; bases not matched to a gene: 7. The CDR3 protein is CASSLEYREEDNEQFF. As DNA, the CDR3 is TGTGCCAGCAGCTTAGAGTACCGGGAGGAGGACAATGAGCAGTTCTTC.